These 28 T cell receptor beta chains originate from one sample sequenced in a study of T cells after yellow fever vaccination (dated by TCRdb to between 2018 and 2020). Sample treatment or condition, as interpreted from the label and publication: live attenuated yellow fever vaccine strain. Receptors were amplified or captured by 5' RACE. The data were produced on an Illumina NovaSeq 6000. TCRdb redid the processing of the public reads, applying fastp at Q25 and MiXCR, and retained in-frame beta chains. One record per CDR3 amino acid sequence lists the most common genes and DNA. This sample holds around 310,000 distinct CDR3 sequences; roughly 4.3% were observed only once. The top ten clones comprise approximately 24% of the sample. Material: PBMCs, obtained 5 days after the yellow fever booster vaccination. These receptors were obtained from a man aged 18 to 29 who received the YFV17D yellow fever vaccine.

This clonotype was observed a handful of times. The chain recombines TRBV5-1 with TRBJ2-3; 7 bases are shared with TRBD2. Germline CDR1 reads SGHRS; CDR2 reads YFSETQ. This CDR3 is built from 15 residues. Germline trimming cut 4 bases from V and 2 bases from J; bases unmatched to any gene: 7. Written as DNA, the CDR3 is TGCGCCAGCAGCATCTTTCTAGCGGCCACAGATACGCAGTATTTT. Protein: CASSIFLAATDTQYF.

Here the CDR3 reads CASSWGSGNTIYF. The CDR3 bases are TGTGCCAGCAGTTGGGGGTCCGGAAACACCATATATTTT. The chain uses TRBV12-3 or TRBV12-4 and TRBJ1-3; a weak D match, TRBD1 (5 bases). The V end was cut by 4 bases, the J end by 4 bases, with 8 bases between. This CDR3 is 13 amino acids long.

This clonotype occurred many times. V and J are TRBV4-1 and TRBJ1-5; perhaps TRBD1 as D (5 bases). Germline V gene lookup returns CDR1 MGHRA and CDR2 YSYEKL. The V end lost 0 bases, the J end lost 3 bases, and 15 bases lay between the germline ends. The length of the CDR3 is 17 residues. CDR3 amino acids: CASSQEEWGLPNQPQHF. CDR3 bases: TGCGCCAGCAGCCAAGAGGAATGGGGACTTCCCAATCAGCCCCAGCATTTT.

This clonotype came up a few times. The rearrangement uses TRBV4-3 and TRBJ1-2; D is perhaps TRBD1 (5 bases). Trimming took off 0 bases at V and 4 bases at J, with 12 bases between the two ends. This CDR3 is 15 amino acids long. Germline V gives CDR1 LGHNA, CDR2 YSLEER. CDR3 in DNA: TGCGCCAGCAGCCAAGATCGTCGGGGGACCTATGGCTACACCTTC. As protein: CASSQDRRGTYGYTF.

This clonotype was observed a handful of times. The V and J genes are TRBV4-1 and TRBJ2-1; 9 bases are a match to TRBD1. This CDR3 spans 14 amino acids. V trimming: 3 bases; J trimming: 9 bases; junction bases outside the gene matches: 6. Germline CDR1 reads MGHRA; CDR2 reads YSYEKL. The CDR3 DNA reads TGCGCCAGCAGCCAGGAGGACAGGGGTGCTGAGCAGTTCTTC. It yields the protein CASSQEDRGAEQFF.

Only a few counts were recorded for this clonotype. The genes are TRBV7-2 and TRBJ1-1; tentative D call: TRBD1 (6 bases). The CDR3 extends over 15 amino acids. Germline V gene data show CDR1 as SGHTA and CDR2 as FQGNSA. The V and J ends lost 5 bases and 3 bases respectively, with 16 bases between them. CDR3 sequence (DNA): TGTGCCAGCAGCGCGGGACATCTGGGGTACACTGAAGCTTTCTTT. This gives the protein CASSAGHLGYTEAFF.

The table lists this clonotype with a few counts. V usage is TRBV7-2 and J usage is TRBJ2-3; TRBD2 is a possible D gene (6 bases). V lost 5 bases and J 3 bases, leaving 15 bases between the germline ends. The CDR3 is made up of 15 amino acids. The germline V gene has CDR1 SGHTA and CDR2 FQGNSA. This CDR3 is CASSPPGLRTDTQYF. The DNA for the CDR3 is TGTGCCAGCAGCCCTCCGGGACTGAGAACAGATACGCAGTATTTT. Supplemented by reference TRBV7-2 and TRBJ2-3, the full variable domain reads GAGVSQSPSNKVTEKGKDVELRCDPISGHTALYWYRQSLGQGLEFLIYFQGNSAPDKSGLPSDRFSAERTGGSVSTLTIQRTQQEDSAVYLCASSPPGLRTDTQYFGPGTRLTVL.

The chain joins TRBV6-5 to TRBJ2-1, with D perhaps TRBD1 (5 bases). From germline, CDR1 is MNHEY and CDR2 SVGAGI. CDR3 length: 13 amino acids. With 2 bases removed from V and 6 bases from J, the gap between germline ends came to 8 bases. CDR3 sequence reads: CASSYRQTNEQFF. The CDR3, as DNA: TGTGCCAGCAGTTACCGACAGACCAATGAGCAGTTCTTC.

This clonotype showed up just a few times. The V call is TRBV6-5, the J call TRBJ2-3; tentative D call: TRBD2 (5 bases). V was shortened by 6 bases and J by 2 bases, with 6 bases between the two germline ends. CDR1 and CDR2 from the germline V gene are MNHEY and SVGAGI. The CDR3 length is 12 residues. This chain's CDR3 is CASRDFTDTQYF. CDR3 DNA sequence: TGTGCCAGCAGGGACTTCACAGATACGCAGTATTTT.

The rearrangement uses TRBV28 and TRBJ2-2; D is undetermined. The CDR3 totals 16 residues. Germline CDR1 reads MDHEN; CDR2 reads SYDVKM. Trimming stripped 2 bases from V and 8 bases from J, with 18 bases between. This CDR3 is CASSLARTWAPGELFF. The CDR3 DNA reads TGTGCCAGCAGTTTAGCACGGACCTGGGCGCCAGGGGAGCTGTTTTTT.

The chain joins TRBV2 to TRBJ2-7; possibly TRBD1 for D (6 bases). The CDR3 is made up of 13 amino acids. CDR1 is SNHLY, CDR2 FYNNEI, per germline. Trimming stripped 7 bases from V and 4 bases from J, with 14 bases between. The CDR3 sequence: CASTTGRRYEQYF. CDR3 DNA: TGTGCCAGCACGACAGGTAGGAGGTACGAGCAGTACTTC.

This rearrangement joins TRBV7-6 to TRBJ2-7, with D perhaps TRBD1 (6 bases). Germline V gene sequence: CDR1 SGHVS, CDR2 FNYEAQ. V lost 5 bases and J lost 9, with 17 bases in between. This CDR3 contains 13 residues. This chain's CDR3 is CASSKWTASGQYF. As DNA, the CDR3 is TGTGCCAGCAGCAAATGGACAGCCTCGGGGCAGTACTTC.

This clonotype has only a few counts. The CDR3 region is CSDDGLQQGDTQYF. The CDR3 nucleotides are TGCAGTGACGACGGTTTGCAGCAGGGGGATACGCAGTATTTT. The chain links TRBV20-1 to TRBJ2-3; the D gene is possibly TRBD1 (6 bases). Trimming stripped 7 bases from V and 6 bases from J, with 20 bases between. CDR3 length equals 14 residues. From germline, CDR1 is DFQATT and CDR2 SNEGSKA (reference sequence).

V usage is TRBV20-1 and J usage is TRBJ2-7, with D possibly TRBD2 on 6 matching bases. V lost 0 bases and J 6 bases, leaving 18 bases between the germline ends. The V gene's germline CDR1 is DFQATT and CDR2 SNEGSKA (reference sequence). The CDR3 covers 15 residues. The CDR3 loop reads CSARDDNRRESEQYV. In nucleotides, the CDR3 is TGCAGTGCTAGAGATGATAACCGCCGGGAGTCCGAGCAGTACGTC.

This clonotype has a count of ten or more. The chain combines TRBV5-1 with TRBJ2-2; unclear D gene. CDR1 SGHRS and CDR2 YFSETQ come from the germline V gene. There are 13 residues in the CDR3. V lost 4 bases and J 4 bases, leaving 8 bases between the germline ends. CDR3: CASSLSSTGELFF. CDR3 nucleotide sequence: TGCGCCAGCAGCCTAAGCAGCACCGGGGAGCTGTTTTTT. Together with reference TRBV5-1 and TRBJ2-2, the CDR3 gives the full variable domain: KAGVTQTPRYLIKTRGQQVTLSCSPISGHRSVSWYQQTPGQGLQFLFEYFSETQRNKGNFPGRFSGRQFSNSRSEMNVSTLELGDSALYLCASSLSSTGELFFGEGSRLTVL.

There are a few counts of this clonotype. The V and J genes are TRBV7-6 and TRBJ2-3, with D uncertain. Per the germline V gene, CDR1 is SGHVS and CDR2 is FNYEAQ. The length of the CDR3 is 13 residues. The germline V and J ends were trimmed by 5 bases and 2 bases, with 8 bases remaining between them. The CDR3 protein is CASSPSDTDTQYF. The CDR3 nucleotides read TGTGCCAGCAGCCCGAGTGACACAGATACGCAGTATTTT.

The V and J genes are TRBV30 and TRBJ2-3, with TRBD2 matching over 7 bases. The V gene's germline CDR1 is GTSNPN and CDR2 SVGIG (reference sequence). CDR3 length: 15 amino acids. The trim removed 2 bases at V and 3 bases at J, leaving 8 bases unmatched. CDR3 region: CAWSPKRGPTDTQYF. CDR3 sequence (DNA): TGTGCCTGGAGTCCCAAGCGGGGTCCGACAGATACGCAGTATTTT. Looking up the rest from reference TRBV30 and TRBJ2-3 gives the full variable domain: SQTIHQWPATLVQPVGSPLSLECTVEGTSNPNLYWYRQAAGRGLQLLFYSVGIGQISSEVPQNLSASRPQDRQFILSSKKLLLSDSGFYLCAWSPKRGPTDTQYFGPGTRLTVL.

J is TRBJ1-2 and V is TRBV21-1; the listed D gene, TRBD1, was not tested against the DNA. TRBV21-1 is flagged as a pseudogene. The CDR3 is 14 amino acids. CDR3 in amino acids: CASSKIGGCYGYTF. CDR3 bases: TGTGCCAGCAGCAAGATCGGGGGGTGCTATGGCTACACCTTC.

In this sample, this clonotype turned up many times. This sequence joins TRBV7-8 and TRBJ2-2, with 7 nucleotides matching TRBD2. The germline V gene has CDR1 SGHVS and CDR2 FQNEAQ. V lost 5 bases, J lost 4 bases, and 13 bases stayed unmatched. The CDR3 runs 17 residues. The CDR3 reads CASSQARMGGGTGELFF. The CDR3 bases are TGTGCCAGCAGCCAAGCCCGGATGGGGGGGGGCACCGGGGAGCTGTTTTTT.

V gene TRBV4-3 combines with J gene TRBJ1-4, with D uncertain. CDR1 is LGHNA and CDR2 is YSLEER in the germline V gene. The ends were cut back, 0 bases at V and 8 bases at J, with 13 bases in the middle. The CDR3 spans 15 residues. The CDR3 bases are TGCGCCAGCAGCCAAGATGTCGGTTCGGGAGAAAAACTGTTTTTT. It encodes CASSQDVGSGEKLFF.

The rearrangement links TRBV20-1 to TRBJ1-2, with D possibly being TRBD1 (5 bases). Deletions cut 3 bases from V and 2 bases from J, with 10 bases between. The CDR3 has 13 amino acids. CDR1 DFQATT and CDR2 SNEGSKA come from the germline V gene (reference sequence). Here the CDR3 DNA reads TGCAGTGCTAGGACAGTAACCAACTATGGCTACACCTTC. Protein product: CSARTVTNYGYTF.

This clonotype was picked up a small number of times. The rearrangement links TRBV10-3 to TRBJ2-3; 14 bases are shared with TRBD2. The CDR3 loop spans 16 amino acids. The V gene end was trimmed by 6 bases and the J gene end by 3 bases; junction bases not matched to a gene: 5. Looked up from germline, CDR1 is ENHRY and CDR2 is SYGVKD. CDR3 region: CAISGTSGGVTDTQYF. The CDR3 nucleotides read TGTGCCATCAGCGGGACTAGCGGGGGCGTAACAGATACGCAGTATTTT.

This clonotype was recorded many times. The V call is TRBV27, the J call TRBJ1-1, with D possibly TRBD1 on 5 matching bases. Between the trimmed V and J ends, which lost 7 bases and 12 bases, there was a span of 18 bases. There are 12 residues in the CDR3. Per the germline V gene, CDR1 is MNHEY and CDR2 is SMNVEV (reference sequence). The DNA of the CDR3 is TGTGCCAGCATGTACGGACCGGGGGTTTCTTTCTTT. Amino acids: CASMYGPGVSFF.

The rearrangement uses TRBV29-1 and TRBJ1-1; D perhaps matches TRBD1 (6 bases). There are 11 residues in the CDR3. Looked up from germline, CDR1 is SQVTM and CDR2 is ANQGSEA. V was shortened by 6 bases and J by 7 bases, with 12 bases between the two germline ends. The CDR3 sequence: CSVAKGGEAFF. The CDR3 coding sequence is TGCAGCGTAGCGAAGGGGGGTGAAGCTTTCTTT.

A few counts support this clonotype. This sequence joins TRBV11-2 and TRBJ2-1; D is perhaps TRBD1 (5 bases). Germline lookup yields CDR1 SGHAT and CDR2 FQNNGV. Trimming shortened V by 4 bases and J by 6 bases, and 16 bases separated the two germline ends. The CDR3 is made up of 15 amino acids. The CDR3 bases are TGTGCCAGCAGCTCGCGACAGACGAACACCAATGAGCAGTTCTTC. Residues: CASSSRQTNTNEQFF.

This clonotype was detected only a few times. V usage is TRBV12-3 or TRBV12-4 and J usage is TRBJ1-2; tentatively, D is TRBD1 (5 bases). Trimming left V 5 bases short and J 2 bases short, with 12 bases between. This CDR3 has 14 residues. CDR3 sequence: CASSGGGDNYGYTF. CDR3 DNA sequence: TGTGCCAGCAGTGGGGGAGGAGACAACTATGGCTACACCTTC.

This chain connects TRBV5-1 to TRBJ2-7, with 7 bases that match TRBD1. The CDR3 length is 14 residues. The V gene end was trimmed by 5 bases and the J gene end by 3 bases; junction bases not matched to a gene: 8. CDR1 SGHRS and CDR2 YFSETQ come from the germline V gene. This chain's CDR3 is CASRVTGTVYEQYF. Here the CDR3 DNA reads TGCGCCAGCAGAGTAACCGGGACAGTCTACGAGCAGTACTTC.

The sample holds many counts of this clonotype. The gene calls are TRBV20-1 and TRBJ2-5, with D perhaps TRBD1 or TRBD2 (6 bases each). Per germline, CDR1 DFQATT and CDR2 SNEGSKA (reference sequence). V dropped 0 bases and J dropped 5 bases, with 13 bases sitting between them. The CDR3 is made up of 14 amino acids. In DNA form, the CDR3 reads TGCAGTGCTAGAGATCCGGGGGCCTCGGAGACCCAGTACTTC. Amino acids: CSARDPGASETQYF.